These T cell receptor beta chains were read from a single sample in a study of identical twins. TCRdb passed the 5' RACE reads through MiXCR, listing each CDR3 protein once. The table has roughly 540,000 distinct CDR3 sequences, approximately 22% seen once; the top ten hold around 1%. These data also formed part of another study, on T cells expressing NK-cell markers.

The specimen sequenced was CD4+ T cells sorted from blood. The source of these receptors is a woman aged 18-30 years in good health. Both conserved end residues are part of each CDR3. D genes are given only for firm matches. Size is stated for part of the rows, as once, few or many counts, or as a class when the clone is expanded.

clone_size,j_call,v_call,d_call,cdr3_nt,cdr3_aa
many,TRBJ1-2,TRBV3-1,NA,TGTGCCAGCAGCCGGGACACAAGCCTCTATGGCTACACCTTC,CASSRDTSLYGYTF
few,TRBJ2-5,TRBV20-1,NA,TGCAGTGCTAGACGGAGGGATTGGGGACACCAGGACTTC,CSARRRDWGHQDF
NA,TRBJ2-7,TRBV20-1,NA,TGCAGTGCTAGCGGGTGGGGGGCCCTAACGGAAGAGCAGTACTTC,CSASGWGALTEEQYF
many,TRBJ1-1,TRBV20-1,NA,TGCAGTGCTAGAGATCCGGCGCCCGAAGCTTTCTTT,CSARDPAPEAFF
few,TRBJ1-1,TRBV4-3,NA,TGCGCCAGCAGCCTCATGACATGTGAAGCTTTCTTT,CASSLMTCEAFF
NA,TRBJ2-3,TRBV4-3,NA,TGCGCCAGCAGTCCGGGACTCAATAGGGATACGCAGTATTTT,CASSPGLNRDTQYF
NA,TRBJ1-1,TRBV20-1,NA,TGCAGTGCTATCGACAGCTCTTACACTGAAGCTTTCTTT,CSAIDSSYTEAFF
NA,TRBJ2-1,TRBV5-1,NA,TGCGCCAGCAGCTTCGGAGCTAATGAGCAGTTCTTC,CASSFGANEQFF
NA,TRBJ2-2,TRBV12-3/TRBV12-4,NA,TGTGCCAGCAGTTCCACAAGAAGACGGGACACCGGGGAGCTGTTTTTT,CASSSTRRRDTGELFF
NA,TRBJ2-2,TRBV25-1,TRBD2,TGTGCCAGCGGAGGACTAGGAGGGGACACCGGGGAGCTGTTTTTT,CASGGLGGDTGELFF
NA,TRBJ2-3,TRBV28,TRBD2,TGTGCCAGCAGTAGTATAGCGGGAAGGACGCAGTATTTT,CASSSIAGRTQYF
few,TRBJ2-3,TRBV27,NA,TGTGCCAGCAGTTTATCGCCAGGGAGCACAGATACGCAGTATTTT,CASSLSPGSTDTQYF
NA,TRBJ2-1,TRBV10-3,NA,TGTGCCATCAGTGGCCTAGGAGCGCCCAACTGGTCCTACAATGAGCAGTTCTTC,CAISGLGAPNWSYNEQFF
NA,TRBJ2-1,TRBV20-1,NA,TGCAGTGCTCAGGACCAGAGCTACAATGAGCAGTTCTTC,CSAQDQSYNEQFF
many,TRBJ1-5,TRBV5-1,NA,TGCGCCAGCAGCTTGGGGCTTGGACAGCCCCAGCATTTT,CASSLGLGQPQHF
NA,TRBJ2-3,TRBV13,TRBD2,TGTGCCAGCAGCCCTGACTCCGGGACTAGCGGCACAGATACGCAGTATTTT,CASSPDSGTSGTDTQYF
many,TRBJ2-7,TRBV12-3/TRBV12-4,NA,TGTGCCAGCAGTTTAGGGGCTACGGATGGGTACTTC,CASSLGATDGYF
NA,TRBJ2-3,TRBV11-2,NA,TGTGCCAGCAGCTCCCGACAGGGGAGGGAGGGGGCAAAATATACGCAGTATTTT,CASSSRQGREGAKYTQYF
few,TRBJ1-1,TRBV4-3,NA,TGCGCCAGCAGCCTACGGAAGGGGCTGAACACTGAAGCTTTCTTT,CASSLRKGLNTEAFF
few,TRBJ1-2,TRBV20-1,NA,TGCAGTGCTAGACCTCACCAGGGGATGCCATTAGGGTATGGCTACACCTTC,CSARPHQGMPLGYGYTF